This T cell receptor beta chain was retrieved from a study of blood T cell repertoires in COVID-19 (dated by TCRdb to 2018 to 2020). Broadly, across the study: Samples covering the acute and convalescent phases of COVID-19 were provided by collaborators in the United States, Italy and Spain. Samples came from the ongoing ImmuneRACE study (first 160 participants) plus 1,254 subjects from 6 global collaborators. The material from the prospective study consisted of cDNA or gDNA derived from T cells, B-cell-depleted T cells, or PBMCs. Sample metadata almost always included a de-identified subject ID, COVID-19 status, age in years and sex. The repertoires were released in a freely available public database meant as a resource for research on the immune response to SARS-CoV-2. Where available, HLA class I and class II types were taken from metadata supplied by the sample provider and were not determined by assay-based typing. Subjects who had been exposed to COVID-19, were actively infected with it, or had recovered from it provided the deeply sampled blood TCRbeta repertoires that made up the dataset. The research as a whole found: Clinical and demographic metadata were provided uncurated, with the amount varying by source and participant.

CDR1 and CDR2 are drawn from the germline V gene: SGHVS, FNYEAQ. The CDR3 has 15 amino acids, counting the end cysteine and phenylalanine. This entry keeps only the CDR3 DNA: 45 bases, framed from base 1. V has 5 bases trimmed and J has 5 bases trimmed; junction bases matching no gene number 8. Each collaborating institution followed its own protocols to collect whole blood in K2EDTA tubes. For TCRbeta analysis, collaborators shipped samples as frozen whole blood, isolated PBMCs, or DNA extracted from either of those sample types. Note on this clone: No cognate antigen has been identified for it. Base qualities are not recorded, but no much larger clone differs from it by a single base.

The immunoSEQ Assay, a bias-controlled multiplex PCR, was used to amplify TCRbeta CDR3 regions from genomic DNA. As for the original processing: Nucleated cell counts per sample were estimated from amplification of reference gene primers within the assay. Sequence reads were collapsed and filtered to measure the absolute abundance of every unique TCRbeta CDR3 rearrangement. For each sample, productive Simpson clonality was calculated as the square root of Simpson's diversity index over productive rearrangements. TCRdb obtained this table from immuneACCESS and retained in-frame rearrangements with V and J assigned. These tables miss some clones; where compared with another copy, unresolved V genes account for less than half of the shortfall, and the remainder is unexplained. Clonal size and the V and J genes are those of that table, whereas D and trimming came from the DNA. This sample holds roughly 670,000 clones; about 90% were observed only once. More than 0.25% of the sample comes from the top ten.

The chain couples TRBV7-6 to TRBJ1-3, with 8 junctional bases fitting TRBD1. Specimen: peripheral blood. This receptor was obtained from a young woman with acute or convalescent COVID-19. The encoded CDR3 is CASSNWTGYRNTIYF. At the DNA level, the sequence is TGTGCCAGCAGCAATTGGACAGGGTACCGAAACACCATATATTTT.